These T cell receptor beta chains were read from a single sample in a study of blood T cell repertoires in COVID-19. Some clones are missing from TCRdb's copy, which holds only in-frame ones; the method was immunoSEQ multiplex PCR. The table has about 370,000 clones, about nine tenths seen once. Material for sequencing was PBMCs or T cells enriched from blood (not recorded which). The source of these receptors is a woman aged 25 to 39 who had recovered from COVID-19. CDR3s include the opening cysteine and the closing phenylalanine or tryptophan. The D gene is left open where the match is weak. Clone size is not always given. Where it is, it says once, few, many or a class for expanded clones.

J	V	D	size	DNA	CDR3
TRBJ2-1	TRBV4-2	TRBD2	-	TGTGCCACCCGGCCGGGAGGTGACAATGAGCAGTTCTTC	CATRPGGDNEQFF
TRBJ2-2	TRBV5-1	-	-	TGCGCCAGCAGTCCCGGGACATTGAACACCGGGGAGCTGTTTTTT	CASSPGTLNTGELFF
TRBJ1-4	TRBV30	-	-	TGTGCCTGGGCTTCGGCCGGGGTTACGACTGCAACTAATGAAAAACTGTTTTTT	CAWASAGVTTATNEKLFF
TRBJ1-1	TRBV3-1/TRBV3-2	-	-	TGTGCCAGCAGCCAAGTGGGCTCTGAAGCTTTCTTT	CASSQVGSEAFF
TRBJ1-1	TRBV14	-	-	TGTGCCAGCAGCCAAGATTTGACGGGAACTGAAGCTTTCTTT	CASSQDLTGTEAFF
TRBJ1-2	TRBV16	TRBD1	-	TGTGCCAGCACCCCCCCCGACAGGGGGGCTAGCTATGGCTACACCTTC	CASTPPDRGASYGYTF
TRBJ1-6	TRBV11-3	-	-	TGTGCCAGCAGCCTGGGACACCCCGACTCACCCCTCCACTTT	CASSLGHPDSPLHF
TRBJ2-7	TRBV4-1	TRBD1	-	TGCGCCAGCAGCCAGAATTCGGACGGACAGGGGTACGAGCAGTACTTC	CASSQNSDGQGYEQYF
TRBJ1-5	TRBV7-2	-	-	TGTGCCAGCAGCTTAGCCGGTCAGCCCCAGCATTTT	CASSLAGQPQHF
TRBJ2-7	TRBV10-3	-	few	TGTGCCATCAGTGAGTCGTGGGGCCGGAGTGGAGAGCAGTACTTC	CAISESWGRSGEQYF
TRBJ1-2	TRBV10-3	-	-	TGTGCCATCAGTGAGTCGACTAAGGGGGTAGTAGGTGAAGGCTACACCTTC	CAISESTKGVVGEGYTF
TRBJ2-1	TRBV15	TRBD2	-	TGTGCCACCAGCAGAGATTTTGCGGGGGGGTACAATGAGCAGTTCTTC	CATSRDFAGGYNEQFF
TRBJ2-7	TRBV5-1	TRBD2	once	TGCGCCAGCAGCCAGCGGGACTTCTCCTACGAGCAGTACTTC	CASSQRDFSYEQYF
TRBJ1-1	TRBV11-3	TRBD1	-	TGTGCCAGCAGCCCCGGGGACAGGCCCACTGAAGCTTTCTTT	CASSPGDRPTEAFF
TRBJ1-5	TRBV10-2	-	-	TGCGCCAGCAAGGGGCCGTCCAATCAGCCCCAGCATTTT	CASKGPSNQPQHF
TRBJ2-7	TRBV6-5	-	-	TGTGCCAGCAGTTACTCCAGGGGCTACGAGCAGTACTTC	CASSYSRGYEQYF
TRBJ2-1	TRBV19	TRBD2	once	TGTGCCAGTAGTATAGATCGCGGGAGGGCCTACAATGAGCAGTTCTTC	CASSIDRGRAYNEQFF
TRBJ2-3	TRBV7-2	-	-	TGTGCCAGCAGCTTAGTCGGGGGCACAGATACGCAGTATTTT	CASSLVGGTDTQYF
TRBJ2-7	TRBV27	TRBD1	few	TGTGCCAGCAGTAGACAGGGGAATGGCTACGAGCAGTACTTC	CASSRQGNGYEQYF
TRBJ2-3	TRBV9	-	-	TGTGCCAGCAGCGTAGGGGCGGGGAGCACAGATACGCAGTATTTT	CASSVGAGSTDTQYF
TRBJ2-2	TRBV7-8	TRBD2	-	TGTGCCAGCAGCTTAGATAGCGGGAGCTCGACCGGGGAGCTGTTTTTT	CASSLDSGSSTGELFF
TRBJ2-1	TRBV5-1	TRBD1	-	TGCGCCAGCAGCTTTTCGGGACAGGGCCGGTGGGAGCAGTTCTTC	CASSFSGQGRWEQFF
TRBJ1-5	TRBV7-2	-	once	TGTGCCAGCAGCTTACGGGGGAATCAGCCCCAGCATTTT	CASSLRGNQPQHF
TRBJ1-6	TRBV7-3	-	-	TGTGCCAGCAGCCCACAAGGAGGTTTTAAGTCACCCCTCCACTTT	CASSPQGGFKSPLHF
TRBJ1-2	TRBV24-1	-	-	TGTGCCACCAGTGACCCTGACAGGACTGATGGCTACACCTTC	CATSDPDRTDGYTF
TRBJ1-3	TRBV2	-	-	TGTGCCAGCAGTCTGGACAGCTCTGGAAACACCATATATTTT	CASSLDSSGNTIYF
TRBJ1-4	TRBV4-1	-	few	TGCGCCAGCAGCCAAGAAGGGGTGGTAGAAAAACTGCTTTTT	CASSQEGVVEKLLF
TRBJ2-1	TRBV24-1	TRBD2	-	TGTGCCACCAGTGATTTGCTAACAGACCAGGGGCTAGCGGGAGTGGGTGAGCAGTTCTTC	CATSDLLTDQGLAGVGEQFF
TRBJ2-7	TRBV10-3	TRBD1	-	TGTGCCATCAGTGAGCCCAACTACAGGACAGGGTCAACCTACGAGCAGTACTTC	CAISEPNYRTGSTYEQYF
TRBJ2-1	TRBV4-2	-	-	TGTGCCAGCAGCCAAGAGACCGGGACAAGCTCCTACAATGAGCAGTTCTTC	CASSQETGTSSYNEQFF
TRBJ2-7	TRBV19	TRBD1	-	TGTGCCAGTATGGGGACAGGGGCCGGTCGCTACGAGCAGTACTTC	CASMGTGAGRYEQYF
TRBJ2-7	TRBV3-1/TRBV3-2	-	-	TGTGCCAGCAGCCATCAGGCGAAGACAAGATACGAGCAGTACTTC	CASSHQAKTRYEQYF
TRBJ2-7	TRBV7-6	TRBD1	-	TGTGCCAGCAGCTCCTCCGGGACAGGGTACGAGCAGTACTTC	CASSSSGTGYEQYF
TRBJ1-1	TRBV4-3	TRBD1	-	TGCGCCAGCAGCCGCGGACAGGGAATGGGGCGAATGAACACTGAAGCTTTCTTT	CASSRGQGMGRMNTEAFF
TRBJ1-1	TRBV6-5	-	-	TGTGCCAGCAGCCCCTCCCCCGGAGGGAGCACTGAAGCTTTCTTT	CASSPSPGGSTEAFF
TRBJ2-2	TRBV2	TRBD2	-	TGTGCCAGCAGCTGGACTAGCGGCTGGAACACCGGGGAGCTGTTTTTT	CASSWTSGWNTGELFF
TRBJ2-7	TRBV7-8	-	-	TGTGCCAGCAGCTTAGGTGACAGCTCCTACGAGCAGTACTTC	CASSLGDSSYEQYF
TRBJ2-7	TRBV3-1/TRBV3-2	TRBD2	once	TGTGCCAGCAGCCTTGACTACCTCGCGGGGGACGAGCAGTACTTC	CASSLDYLAGDEQYF
TRBJ1-5	TRBV15	-	-	TGTGCCACCAGCAGGTCTTTGACGGAGGGCAATCAGCCCCAGCATTTT	CATSRSLTEGNQPQHF
TRBJ2-7	TRBV5-1	-	few	TGCGCCAGCAGCGGTTCCGCGGGGATAAGCTCCTACGAGCAGTACTTC	CASSGSAGISSYEQYF
TRBJ2-4	TRBV6-5	-	once	TGTGCCAGCAGCCCAACAGGGAAAAGAGGGTTCCAGTACTTC	CASSPTGKRGFQYF
TRBJ2-2	TRBV12-5	-	-	TGTGCTAGTGCCTTGAATGAGGGCAACACCGGGGAGCTGTTTTTT	CASALNEGNTGELFF
TRBJ1-2	TRBV7-2	-	-	TGTGCCAGCAGCTTTGCTCGGGACTATGGCTACACCTTC	CASSFARDYGYTF
TRBJ1-1	TRBV7-3	-	few	TGTGCCAGCAGCCCCTCCTCGACAGAAAAAGCTTTCTTT	CASSPSSTEKAFF
TRBJ2-3	TRBV7-9	TRBD2	-	TGTGCCAGCAGCTCAGGGACTAGAGCCACAGATACGCAGTATTTT	CASSSGTRATDTQYF
TRBJ2-1	TRBV15	TRBD2	-	TGTGCCACCAGCGGGGGACTAGCGCGAGCTAACAATGAGCAGTTCTTC	CATSGGLARANNEQFF
TRBJ1-1	TRBV7-9	-	-	TGTGCCAGCAGCTTAGATATCGCGGAGCCGAACACTGAAGCTTTCTTT	CASSLDIAEPNTEAFF
TRBJ1-2	TRBV7-9	TRBD1	few	TGTGCCAGCAGCCGGACAGGGAACAACTATGGCTACACCTTC	CASSRTGNNYGYTF
TRBJ2-7	TRBV9	TRBD2	-	TGTGCCAGCAGCCTACCAAAAGCGGGGGGGCCGGACGAGCAGTACTTC	CASSLPKAGGPDEQYF
TRBJ1-2	TRBV7-2	-	-	TGTGCCAGCAGCTTACAACAGGGAATGGGCGGCTACACCTTC	CASSLQQGMGGYTF
TRBJ2-1	TRBV25-1	-	-	TGTGCCAGCAGTGACGAAAGGGAGCTGTCCAATTACAATGAGCAGTTCTTC	CASSDERELSNYNEQFF
TRBJ1-3	TRBV5-6	TRBD1	once	TGTGCCAGCAGCTACTATATTGGACAGGGAGGAAACACCATATATTTT	CASSYYIGQGGNTIYF
TRBJ2-4	TRBV2	TRBD2	-	TGTGCCAGCAGTCAATCTAGCGGGAGGGCCAGGTTCAACATTCAGTACTTC	CASSQSSGRARFNIQYF
TRBJ2-7	TRBV7-9	TRBD2	-	TGTGCCAGCAGTCAGACTAGCGGGGGCTACGAGCAGTACTTC	CASSQTSGGYEQYF